This passage covers 17 T cell receptor beta chains from one sample sequenced in a study of T cell responses to AZD1222 COVID-19 vaccine. The repertoire was sequenced with immunoSEQ multiplex PCR; TCRdb's copy has only in-frame clones and lacks some. Of roughly 100,000 clones listed, 80% to 90% were seen once; the top ten hold around 1.6%. The sample in question was peripheral blood, obtained on day 0 of AZD1222 vaccination. These receptors all stem from an adult in good health.

The genes are TRBV2 and TRBJ1-2; 8 bases map to TRBD1. The CDR3 extends over 16 amino acids. The V gene's germline CDR1 is SNHLY and CDR2 FYNNEI. V lost 5 bases and J lost 5; bases outside the gene matches: 13. CDR3 in DNA: TGTGCCAGCAGTAAATCGGGACAGGATTACGTTTATGGCTACACCTTC. Its protein product is CASSKSGQDYVYGYTF.

The J gene is TRBJ1-1, the V gene TRBV2; unclear D gene. CDR1 is SNHLY and CDR2 is FYNNEI in the germline V gene. The ends were cut back, 8 bases at V and 4 bases at J, with 11 bases in the middle. The CDR3 has 12 residues. The chain's CDR3 is CASLTTGTEAFF. The DNA of the CDR3 is TGTGCCAGCCTCACGACGGGCACTGAAGCTTTCTTT.

This chain links TRBV24-1 with TRBJ2-3; 7 bases agree with TRBD1. Looked up from germline, CDR1 is KGHDR and CDR2 is SFDVKD. V trimming: 5 bases; J trimming: 5 bases; junction bases outside the gene matches: 9. This CDR3 has 15 amino acids. In DNA, the CDR3 is TGTGCCACCAGTGCCCAGCCAGGGGGTCTAGATACGCAGTATTTT. This translates into CATSAQPGGLDTQYF.

The chain is built from TRBV7-9 and TRBJ1-1, with D perhaps matching TRBD1 (6 bases). V dropped 3 bases and J dropped 6 bases, with 14 bases sitting between them. The CDR3 totals 14 residues. CDR1 SEHNR and CDR2 FQNEAQ come from the germline V gene (reference sequence). The CDR3 coding sequence is TGTGCCAGCAGCTTTCCAGGGGTTGTCGCTGAAGCTTTCTTT. Amino acids: CASSFPGVVAEAFF.

This clone was picked up a small number of times. The J gene is TRBJ1-2, the V gene TRBV3-1 (or the pseudogene TRBV3-2); possibly TRBD1 for D (5 bases). The CDR3 is 13 amino acids. The germline V gene has CDR1 LGHDT and CDR2 YNNKEL (reference sequence). V was pared by 5 bases and J by 3 bases, with 10 bases between. CDR3 sequence: CASSWDGHYGYTF. In nucleotides, the CDR3 is TGTGCCAGCAGCTGGGACGGGCACTATGGCTACACCTTC.

This clone was observed a single time. The chain couples TRBV18 to TRBJ1-3; 8 nucleotides line up with TRBD1. The CDR3 runs to 16 residues. With 4 bases clipped from V and 4 bases from J, the junction kept 9 bases outside the gene matches. Germline V gene lookup returns CDR1 KGHSH and CDR2 LQKENI. The CDR3 protein is CASSRLQGASGNTIYF. The CDR3 DNA follows: TGTGCCAGCTCACGCCTCCAGGGGGCTAGCGGAAACACCATATATTTT.

The chain recombines TRBV9 with TRBJ1-1; 7 bases are shared with TRBD1. V shed 3 bases, J shed 1 base, and the junction held 9 bases outside the gene matches. The V gene's germline CDR1 is SGDLS and CDR2 YYNGEE. The CDR3 loop spans 16 amino acids. CDR3 region: CASSARGRGPNTEAFF. DNA of the CDR3: TGTGCCAGCAGCGCAAGGGGGAGGGGGCCGAACACTGAAGCTTTCTTT.

The V call is TRBV20-1, the J call TRBJ1-5; D is uncertain. The germline CDR1 and CDR2 sequences are DFQATT and SNEGSKA (reference sequence). With 3 bases removed from V and 5 bases from J, the gap between germline ends came to 17 bases. The CDR3 spans 15 residues. CDR3 sequence: CSASARASWDQPQHF. The CDR3 DNA reads TGCAGTGCTAGTGCGCGGGCCAGTTGGGATCAGCCCCAGCATTTT.

The chain couples TRBV18 to TRBJ1-2, with 8 bases aligning to TRBD1. V trimming: 2 bases; J trimming: 1 base; junction bases outside the gene matches: 3. The CDR3 runs to 15 residues. Germline CDR1 KGHSH, CDR2 LQKENI. CDR3 sequence: CASSPGDRINYGYTF. The DNA for the CDR3 is TGTGCCAGCTCACCAGGGGACAGGATTAACTATGGCTACACCTTC.

This clone has a single count. The chain carries TRBV27 and TRBJ1-5; 11 nucleotides line up with TRBD1. Per germline, CDR1 MNHEY and CDR2 SMNVEV (reference sequence). V lost 4 bases and J lost 0; bases outside the gene matches: 8. This CDR3 has 18 residues. CDR3 nucleotides: TGTGCCAGCAGTTCCTTCGGGACAGGGGGGTATAGCAATCAGCCCCAGCATTTT. Translation gives CASSSFGTGGYSNQPQHF.

The chain combines TRBV18 with TRBJ1-3; the D is unclear. The V end was cut by 4 bases, the J end by 0 bases, with 10 bases between. Germline V gene lookup returns CDR1 KGHSH and CDR2 LQKENI. This CDR3 contains 15 residues. In DNA, the CDR3 is TGTGCCAGCTCACGAGACGGAGACTCTGGAAACACCATATATTTT. Amino acid sequence: CASSRDGDSGNTIYF.

The chain carries TRBV3-1 (or the pseudogene TRBV3-2) and TRBJ2-2, with D hard to call. Germline CDR1 reads LGHDT; CDR2 reads YNNKEL (reference sequence). The CDR3 spans 15 residues. V was shortened by 0 bases and J by 1 base, with 6 bases between the two germline ends. CDR3 in DNA: TGTGCCAGCAGCCAAGATGGCATGAACACCGGGGAGCTGTTTTTT. This codes for CASSQDGMNTGELFF.

The chain combines TRBV5-5 with TRBJ1-1; 8 bases align to TRBD1. There are 14 residues in the CDR3. From germline, CDR1 is SGHKS and CDR2 YYEKEE (reference sequence). The V and J ends lost 4 bases and 5 bases, in that order; junction bases with no gene match: 7. CDR3 sequence: CASSGRGQETEAFF. CDR3 bases: TGTGCCAGCAGCGGCCGGGGACAGGAAACTGAAGCTTTCTTT.

The J gene is TRBJ2-3, the V gene TRBV19, with TRBD1 matching 8 bases. This CDR3 spans 14 amino acids. Trimming took 10 bases from V and 1 from J; bases not matched to a gene: 7. Germline V CDR1 and CDR2: LNHDA, SQIVND (reference sequence). As DNA, the CDR3 is TGTGCCACCTCCCAGGGGGCCCGCACAGATACGCAGTATTTT. Translating it yields CATSQGARTDTQYF.

The chain has TRBV5-1 and TRBJ2-5; unclear D gene. Trimming removed 4 bases from V and 2 bases from J, with 12 bases in between. The CDR3 spans 14 residues. Per germline, CDR1 SGHRS and CDR2 YFSETQ. CDR3 protein: CASSRAGPQETQYF. The CDR3 nucleotides are TGCGCCAGCAGCCGAGCCGGACCACAAGAGACCCAGTACTTC.

The rearrangement links TRBV5-1 to TRBJ1-1; D unclear. CDR1 is SGHRS and CDR2 is YFSETQ in the germline V gene. V dropped 1 base and J dropped 2 bases, with 9 bases sitting between them. The CDR3 length is 14 residues. The CDR3 nucleotides are TGCGCCAGCAGCTTGCTAGGAGAAAACACTGAAGCTTTCTTT. Its translation is CASSLLGENTEAFF.

The rearrangement links TRBV11-2 to TRBJ1-1; D gene ambiguous. Trimming took 0 bases from V and 0 from J, leaving 2 bases between them. Germline lookup yields CDR1 SGHAT and CDR2 FQNNGV. This CDR3 spans 13 amino acids. CDR3 region: CASSLDLNTEAFF. DNA of the CDR3: TGTGCCAGCAGCTTAGACCTGAACACTGAAGCTTTCTTT.